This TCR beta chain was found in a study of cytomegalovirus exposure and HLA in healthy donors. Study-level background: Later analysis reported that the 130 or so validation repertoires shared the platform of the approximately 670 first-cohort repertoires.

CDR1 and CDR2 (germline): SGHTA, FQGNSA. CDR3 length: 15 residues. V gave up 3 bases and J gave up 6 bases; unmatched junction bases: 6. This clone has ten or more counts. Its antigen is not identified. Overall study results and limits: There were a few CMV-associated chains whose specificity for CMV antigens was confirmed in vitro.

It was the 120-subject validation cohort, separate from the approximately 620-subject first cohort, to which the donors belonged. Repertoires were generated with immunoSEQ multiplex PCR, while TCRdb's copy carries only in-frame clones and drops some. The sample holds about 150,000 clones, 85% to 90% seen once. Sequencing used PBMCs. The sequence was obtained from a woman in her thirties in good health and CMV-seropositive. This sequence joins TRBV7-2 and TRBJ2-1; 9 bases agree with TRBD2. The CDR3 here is CASSLQTSGLNEQFF. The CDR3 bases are TGTGCCAGCAGCTTGCAGACTAGCGGCCTCAATGAGCAGTTCTTC.